Each of the 29 T cell receptor beta chains below was sequenced from the same sample in a study of post-analysis software for immune sequencing data. Broader study findings: Compared with controls, patients had more of about 5 TRBV segments, including TRBV5-6, TRBV5-1 and TRBV20-1.

Unique molecular identifiers had been added to the TCR beta cDNA libraries. TCRdb re-derived calls from the PCR reads in MiXCR, one entry per CDR3 protein. This table has roughly 650,000 distinct CDR3 sequences, about 60% appearing once. These receptors are not linked to any known antigen. The specimen was blood. The receptors here all came from a girl aged 2 to 10 with multiple sclerosis.

The CDR3 spells CSAAMGWGNQETQYF. CDR3 nucleotides: TGCAGCGCGGCAATGGGTTGGGGTAACCAAGAGACCCAGTACTTC. The rearrangement uses TRBV29-1 and TRBJ2-5; D remains ambiguous. From germline, CDR1 is SQVTM and CDR2 ANQGSEA. CDR3 length: 15 residues. The V end lost 7 bases, the J end lost 0 bases, and 18 bases lay between the germline ends. Variable domain in full (rest from reference TRBV29-1 and TRBJ2-5): SAVISQKPSRDICQRGTSLTIQCQVDSQVTMMFWYRQQPGQSLTLIATANQGSEATYESGFVIDKFPISRPNLTFSTLTVSNMSPEDSSIYLCSAAMGWGNQETQYFGPGTRLLVL.

The chain couples TRBV12-3 or TRBV12-4 to TRBJ1-1; maybe TRBD1 (5 bases). CDR3 length: 15 residues. V lost 3 bases and J 2 bases, leaving 13 bases between the germline ends. In DNA form, the CDR3 reads TGTGCCAGCAGTTTGGTTTACAGGCGAAACACTGAAGCTTTCTTT. As protein: CASSLVYRRNTEAFF.

The gene calls are TRBV7-2 and TRBJ2-5; a possible D gene is TRBD2 (5 bases). V lost 1 base, J lost 5 bases, and 11 bases lay in between. Looked up from germline, CDR1 is SGHTA and CDR2 is FQGNSA. The CDR3 sequence is 14 residues long. This chain's CDR3 is CASSLGPGLETQYF. In DNA, the CDR3 is TGTGCCAGCAGCTTAGGTCCGGGGTTGGAGACCCAGTACTTC.

This chain links TRBV6-5 with TRBJ2-3; D uncertain. Per germline, CDR1 MNHEY and CDR2 SVGAGI. Trimming removed 7 bases at V and 6 bases at J, with 17 bases between. CDR3 length: 14 amino acids. The CDR3 coding sequence is TGTGCCAGCAAGCAGCTTATAAGTAGGGATACGCAGTATTTT. Amino acid sequence: CASKQLISRDTQYF.

The chain recombines TRBV4-1 with TRBJ1-6, with D possibly TRBD1 on 6 matching bases. V was trimmed by 6 bases and J by 12 bases, leaving 15 bases between them. Germline V gives CDR1 MGHRA, CDR2 YSYEKL. The CDR3 spans 13 residues. Here the CDR3 DNA reads TGCGCCAGCAGAAAAGAAAACAGGGAACCCCTCCACTTT. It yields the protein CASRKENREPLHF.

J is TRBJ2-6 and V is TRBV7-2; TRBD2 agrees at 10 bases. CDR1 and CDR2 from the germline V gene are SGHTA and FQGNSA. Trimming cost V 4 bases and J 0 bases; bases outside gene matches: 3. This CDR3 has 17 amino acids. CDR3: CASSWIAGGSGANVLTF. For the CDR3, the DNA is TGTGCCAGCAGCTGGATAGCGGGAGGCTCTGGGGCCAACGTCCTGACTTTC.

CDR3 sequence reads: CASSLAGTSDRRQFF. For the CDR3, the DNA is TGTGCCAGCAGCTTAGCGGGGACTAGTGATAGGAGGCAGTTCTTC. The rearrangement links TRBV7-9 to TRBJ2-1; 8 bases match TRBD2. Trimming at V came to 0 bases and at J to 12 bases, leaving 10 bases not matched to a gene. The germline gives CDR1 SEHNR, CDR2 FQNEAQ (reference sequence). The CDR3 has 15 amino acids.

The gene calls are TRBV21-1 and TRBJ1-2. TRBV21-1 is a recognized pseudogene. The CDR3 loop spans 12 amino acids. CDR3 nucleotides: TGTGCCAGCAGCAAAGGACCGAATGGCTACACCTTC. Its translation: CASSKGPNGYTF.

The gene calls are TRBV5-6 and TRBJ2-3; D gene unclear. The CDR3 runs to 15 residues. The germline V and J ends were trimmed by 4 bases and 3 bases, with 15 bases remaining between them. CDR1 is SGHDT, CDR2 YYEEEE, per germline. CDR3: CASSLKGSVTDTQYF. In DNA form, the CDR3 reads TGTGCCAGCAGCCTCAAGGGTAGTGTAACAGATACGCAGTATTTT.

This clonotype came up a few times. The chain joins TRBV6-5 to TRBJ1-2, with 8 bases aligning to TRBD1. CDR1 and CDR2 from the germline V gene are MNHEY and SVGAGI. The CDR3 is made up of 13 amino acids. V was pared by 3 bases and J by 8 bases, with 5 bases of the junction left unmatched. The CDR3 region is CASSYGQGRGYTF. For the CDR3, the DNA is TGTGCCAGCAGTTATGGACAGGGACGCGGCTACACCTTC.

This chain joins TRBV5-1 and TRBJ1-1; D perhaps matches TRBD1 (5 bases). CDR1 is SGHRS and CDR2 is YFSETQ in the germline V gene. This CDR3 region has 13 residues. V dropped 7 bases and J dropped 1 base, with 11 bases sitting between them. CDR3 region: CASAGRSNTEAFF. CDR3 nucleotide sequence: TGCGCCAGCGCGGGGCGGTCGAACACTGAAGCTTTCTTT.

This clonotype was detected only a few times. The chain has TRBV7-2 and TRBJ2-4; D is perhaps TRBD1 or TRBD2 (5 bases each). Germline V CDR1 and CDR2: SGHTA, FQGNSA. The V gene lost 4 bases and the J gene lost 8 bases, with 18 bases spanning the gap. There are 15 residues in the CDR3. The DNA for the CDR3 is TGTGCCAGCAGCTCGGGGCCCAGACTCTGGGACATTCAGTACTTC. It yields the protein CASSSGPRLWDIQYF.

The chain recombines TRBV15 with TRBJ1-5; 8 nucleotides line up with TRBD1. This CDR3 spans 15 amino acids. Trimming removed 0 bases from V and 6 bases from J; junction bases left unmatched: 4. Germline-derived CDR1 and CDR2 are LNHNV and YYDKDF (reference sequence). DNA for the CDR3: TGTGCCACCAGCAGAGATCAGGGGGCGAGTCAGCCCCAGCATTTT. Its protein is CATSRDQGASQPQHF. The complete variable domain, with remaining parts taken from reference TRBV15 and TRBJ1-5, reads DAMVIQNPRYQVTQFGKPVTLSCSQTLNHNVMYWYQQKSSQAPKLLFHYYDKDFNNEADTPDNFQSRRPNTSFCFLDIRSPGLGDTAMYLCATSRDQGASQPQHFGDGTRLSIL.

The chain's CDR3 is CASSWFTSGPVSSYNEQFF. CDR3 nucleotides: TGTGCCAGCAGCTGGTTCACTAGCGGGCCTGTGAGCTCCTACAATGAGCAGTTCTTC. The rearrangement joins TRBV5-6 to TRBJ2-1; 9 nucleotides line up with TRBD2. This CDR3 has 19 residues. V trimming: 3 bases; J trimming: 0 bases; junction bases outside the gene matches: 13. The germline gives CDR1 SGHDT, CDR2 YYEEEE.

A single count supports this clonotype. CDR3 protein: CASSLSWDGSSYEQYF. The CDR3 DNA reads as TGTGCCAGCAGCTTGAGTTGGGACGGAAGCTCCTACGAGCAGTACTTC. This chain uses TRBV5-5 with TRBJ2-7, with D possibly called TRBD1 or TRBD2 (5 bases each). CDR1 is SGHKS and CDR2 is YYEKEE in the germline V gene (reference sequence). V lost 1 base and J lost 0, with 14 bases in between. There are 16 residues in the CDR3.

This clonotype has a single count. DNA for the CDR3: TGTGCCAGCAGAAAGGTTGGACAACTGGGGACTGAGCAGTTCTTC. Protein: CASRKVGQLGTEQFF. The chain combines TRBV7-2 with TRBJ2-1, with D perhaps assigned TRBD1 or TRBD2 (5 bases each). This CDR3 contains 15 residues. V was shortened by 6 bases and J by 9 bases, with 21 bases between the two germline ends. Germline CDR1 is SGHTA and CDR2 is FQGNSA.

This sequence joins TRBV29-1 and TRBJ1-2; 7 bases map to TRBD1. CDR3 size: 12 residues. J lost 8 bases, V lost 4 bases, and 7 bases had no gene match. Germline assignment: CDR1 SQVTM and CDR2 ANQGSEA. Written as DNA, the CDR3 is TGCAGCGTTGGTGCAGGGGGATACGGCTACACCTTC. Encoded protein: CSVGAGGYGYTF.

A few counts support this clonotype. The gene calls are TRBV20-1 and TRBJ2-1; D gene unclear. The V end lost 3 bases, the J end lost 4 bases, and 10 bases lay between the germline ends. Germline CDR1 is DFQATT and CDR2 is SNEGSKA (reference sequence). The CDR3 runs to 13 residues. CDR3 residues: CSASLLGYNEQFF. Here the CDR3 DNA reads TGCAGTGCTAGCCTCCTCGGGTACAATGAGCAGTTCTTC.

The V gene is TRBV10-3, the J gene TRBJ2-3, with D possibly TRBD1 on 8 matching bases. In germline, CDR1 is ENHRY, CDR2 SYGVKD. The V and J ends lost 2 bases and 4 bases respectively, with 16 bases between them. The CDR3 totals 16 residues. CDR3 sequence reads: CAISERTGRDADTQYF. In nucleotides, the CDR3 is TGTGCCATCAGTGAGCGGACAGGGAGGGACGCAGATACGCAGTATTTT.

This clonotype was counted between two and nine times. The chain uses TRBV29-1 and TRBJ1-1; D is undetermined. The CDR3 has 12 amino acids. V was clipped by 5 bases and J by 1 base, with 8 bases between them. Germline V gene data show CDR1 as SQVTM and CDR2 as ANQGSEA. In DNA form, the CDR3 reads TGCAGCGTTATCATTCAGAACACTGAAGCTTTCTTT. Translating gives CSVIIQNTEAFF.

The chain employs TRBV7-9 and TRBJ1-2, with D possibly being TRBD1 (5 bases). Trimming cost V 5 bases and J 8 bases, with 12 bases left between them. Germline V lookup: CDR1 SEHNR, CDR2 FQNEAQ (reference sequence). The CDR3 loop spans 12 amino acids. The CDR3: CASSQDTLGYTF. CDR3 bases: TGTGCCAGCAGCCAGGACACTCTGGGCTACACCTTC.

This rearrangement joins TRBV14 to TRBJ1-6, with 7 bases aligning to TRBD1. Losses at the gene ends were 0 bases for V and 6 bases for J; bases not matched to a gene: 11. This CDR3 is built from 18 residues. CDR1 is SGHDN and CDR2 is FVKESK in the germline V gene. The chain's CDR3 is CASSQDYTQGLGNSPLHF. Here the CDR3 DNA reads TGTGCCAGCAGCCAAGATTACACACAGGGGCTAGGTAATTCACCCCTCCACTTT.

V is TRBV12-3 or TRBV12-4 and J is TRBJ2-1, with 9 bases fitting TRBD2. With 8 bases clipped from V and 9 bases from J, the junction kept 14 bases outside the gene matches. The CDR3 covers 15 residues. CDR3 DNA sequence: TGTGCCAGCGGGACACTAGGCGGGAGGGAGGGTGAGCAGTTCTTC. Translating gives CASGTLGGREGEQFF.

Remarks on this clonotype: An end of the junction does not agree with germline; a read error may underlie this. CDR3 in DNA: TGCAGCGTTAGGGCAGGAGCTTTGAGTAATGAGCGGTTCTTC. This codes for CSVRAGALSNERFF. The rearrangement uses TRBV29-1 and TRBJ2-1; D ambiguous. Germline loops: CDR1 SQVTM, CDR2 ANQGSEA. The CDR3 sequence is 14 residues long.

Concerning this clonotype: A much larger clone differs from this one at a single base, so this may be a read error. The rearrangement joins TRBV5-1 to TRBJ2-3; 9 bases fit TRBD1. This CDR3 spans 18 amino acids. The germline V gene has CDR1 SGHRS and CDR2 YFSETQ. DNA for the CDR3: TGCGCCAGCGGCTTGGCCGGGAGCGGGACAGGGAGCACAGATACGCAGTATTTT. It translates to CASGLAGSGTGSTDTQYF.

The chain recombines TRBV6-4 with TRBJ2-2; D is unresolved. The V end lost 3 bases, the J end lost 0 bases, and 2 bases lay between the germline ends. Per germline, CDR1 MRHNA and CDR2 SNTAGT. The CDR3 has 13 amino acids. CDR3: CASSEANTGELFF. The CDR3 DNA reads as TGTGCCAGCAGTGAAGCGAACACCGGGGAGCTGTTTTTT.

CDR3 residues: CATSSGFRDTEAFF. DNA of the CDR3: TGTGCCACCAGCAGTGGATTCCGGGACACTGAAGCTTTCTTT. The chain links TRBV15 to TRBJ1-1; D remains unclear. The CDR3 is made up of 14 amino acids. V dropped 3 bases and J dropped 3 bases, with 11 bases sitting between them. Germline V gene lookup returns CDR1 LNHNV and CDR2 YYDKDF (reference sequence).

Remarks on this clonotype: Compared with germline, one end of the junction differs, possibly owing to a read error. The V gene is TRBV29-1, the J gene TRBJ2-1; 7 bases map to TRBD1. The CDR3 has 14 amino acids. From germline, CDR1 is SQVTM and CDR2 ANQGSEA. The CDR3: CSVKEGAARGEQFF. DNA for the CDR3: TGCAGCGTTAAAGAGGGGGCAGCGCGCGGTGAGCAGTTCTTC.

The chain joins TRBV2 to TRBJ2-7; 7 nucleotides line up with TRBD1. The ends lost 8 bases at V and 0 bases at J; junction bases unmatched: 7. CDR1 is SNHLY, CDR2 FYNNEI, per germline. This CDR3 is 14 amino acids long. CDR3 DNA: TGTGCCAGCCAACAGGGGTTAAGCTCCTACGAGCAGTACTTC. Its protein is CASQQGLSSYEQYF.